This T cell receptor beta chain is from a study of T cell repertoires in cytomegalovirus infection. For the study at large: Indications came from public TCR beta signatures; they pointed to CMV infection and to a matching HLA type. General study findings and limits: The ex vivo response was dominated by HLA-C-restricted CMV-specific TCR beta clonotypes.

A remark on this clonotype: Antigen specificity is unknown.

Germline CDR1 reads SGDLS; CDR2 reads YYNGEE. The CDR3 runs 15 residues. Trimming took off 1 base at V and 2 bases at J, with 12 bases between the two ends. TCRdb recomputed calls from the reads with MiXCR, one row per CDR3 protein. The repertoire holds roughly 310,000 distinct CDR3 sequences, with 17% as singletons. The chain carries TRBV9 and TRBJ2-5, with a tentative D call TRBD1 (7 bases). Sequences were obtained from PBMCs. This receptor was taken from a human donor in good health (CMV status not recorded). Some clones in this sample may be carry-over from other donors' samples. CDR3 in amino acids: CASSVSTGTQETQYF. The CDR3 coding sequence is TGTGCCAGCAGCGTATCGACAGGGACTCAAGAGACCCAGTACTTC. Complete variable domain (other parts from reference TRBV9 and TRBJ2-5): DSGVTQTPKHLITATGQRVTLRCSPRSGDLSVYWYQQSLDQGLQFLIQYYNGEERAKGNILERFSAQQFPDLHSELNLSSLELGDSALYFCASSVSTGTQETQYFGPGTRLLVL.